This passage covers 27 T cell receptor beta chains from one sample sequenced in a study of blood T cell repertoires in COVID-19. Here immunoSEQ multiplex PCR was the method, and the copy in TCRdb shows in-frame clones only, minus some. Here the sample spans 250,000 to 300,000 clones, approximately 90% being singletons. Input material: PBMCs or T cells enriched from blood (not recorded which). Receptor source: a woman between 25 and 40 years old who had recovered from COVID-19.

CDR3 sequence (DNA): TGTGCCACCAACTCCCCTGGGCTAGCGAGACCCTACAATGAGCAGTTCTTC. Translation gives CATNSPGLARPYNEQFF. The V call is TRBV15, the J call TRBJ2-1; TRBD2 might be the D (6 bases). V shed 7 bases and J shed 2 bases, with 21 bases lying between them. CDR1 and CDR2 (germline): LNHNV, YYDKDF (reference sequence). The CDR3 runs to 17 residues.

This chain connects TRBV11-2 to TRBJ1-3; 7 nucleotides line up with TRBD1. Losses at the gene ends were 0 bases for V and 4 bases for J; bases not matched to a gene: 3. The CDR3 spans 15 residues. The germline V gene has CDR1 SGHAT and CDR2 FQNNGV. The CDR3 DNA follows: TGTGCCAGCAGCTTAGAAACAGGGGCCGGAAACACCATATATTTT. Its translation is CASSLETGAGNTIYF.

V gene TRBV6-4 combines with J gene TRBJ2-1; D is perhaps TRBD1 (5 bases). Trimming shortened V by 6 bases and J by 9 bases, and 18 bases separated the two germline ends. Germline assignment: CDR1 MRHNA and CDR2 SNTAGT. CDR3 length: 14 residues. The CDR3 region is CASRGEPPVTEQFF. Here the CDR3 DNA reads TGTGCCAGCAGAGGGGAACCCCCAGTCACTGAGCAGTTCTTC.

A few counts support this clone. The V call is TRBV6-5, the J call TRBJ2-4; 7 bases are a match to TRBD2. The junction had 13 bases not matched to a gene; V was cut back by 2 bases and J by 9 bases. The germline V gene encodes CDR1 MNHEY and CDR2 SVGAGI. The CDR3 is 16 amino acids. CDR3 amino acids: CASSYGMAGEGTIQYF. The CDR3 DNA reads TGTGCCAGCAGTTACGGCATGGCGGGAGAGGGAACCATTCAGTACTTC.

This clone appeared a few times. Other DNA sequences in this specimen translate into the identical CDR3. J is TRBJ1-5 and V is TRBV7-2; D is uncertain. V dropped 1 base and J dropped 4 bases, with 5 bases sitting between them. Germline values: CDR1 SGHTA, CDR2 FQGNSA. This CDR3 spans 13 amino acids. The CDR3 coding sequence is TGTGCCAGCAGCTTAGACAGAAATCAGCCCCAGCATTTT. Its translation is CASSLDRNQPQHF.

The rearrangement uses TRBV12-5 and TRBJ2-1; TRBD2 aligns across 10 bases. Germline V CDR1 and CDR2: LGHNT, FRNRAP. This CDR3 comprises 17 residues. V lost 6 bases, J lost 3 bases, and 11 bases stayed unmatched. DNA of the CDR3: TGTGCTAGTGGCCCACGGCGGTCTAGCGGGAGCTACAATGAGCAGTTCTTC. Translated, it gives CASGPRRSSGSYNEQFF.

The chain employs TRBV27 and TRBJ2-7; weak D call: TRBD2 (6 bases). The germline CDR1 and CDR2 sequences are MNHEY and SMNVEV (reference sequence). Trimming cost V 2 bases and J 4 bases, with 18 bases left between them. The CDR3 consists of 16 residues. DNA of the CDR3: TGTGCCAGCAGTTTAAAGAAGACTAGTAGTCTATACGAGCAGTACTTC. It yields the protein CASSLKKTSSLYEQYF.

This rearrangement joins TRBV4-3 to TRBJ1-4; TRBD1 is a possible D gene (6 bases). This CDR3 has 16 residues. CDR1 and CDR2 from the germline V gene are LGHNA and YSLEER. Trimming removed 0 bases at V and 6 bases at J, with 14 bases between. CDR3 loop: CASSQDSGGLDEKLFF. CDR3 in DNA: TGCGCCAGCAGCCAAGATTCGGGGGGCTTAGATGAAAAACTGTTTTTT.

The chain uses TRBV23-1 and TRBJ2-7; D is unclear. TRBV23-1 is an ORF for which the function is uncertain. The CDR3 totals 16 residues. The ends were cut back, 4 bases at V and 0 bases at J, with 16 bases in the middle. Here the CDR3 reads CASSPARQTSSYEQYF. The CDR3, as DNA: TGCGCCAGCAGTCCAGCTCGGCAGACAAGCTCCTACGAGCAGTACTTC.

CDR3 nucleotides: TGTGCCAGCAGCTTAAAGGTGGGGGCCACAGATACGCAGTATTTT. It yields the protein CASSLKVGATDTQYF. The chain combines TRBV7-8 with TRBJ2-3; tentative D call: TRBD1 (6 bases). Germline-derived CDR1 and CDR2 are SGHVS and FQNEAQ. Trimming cost V 2 bases and J 2 bases, with 11 bases left between them. The CDR3 totals 15 residues.

V and J are TRBV28 and TRBJ2-6, with D possibly matching TRBD1 (5 bases). V lost 6 bases, J lost 0 bases, and 9 bases lay in between. The CDR3 runs to 15 residues. CDR1 MDHEN and CDR2 SYDVKM come from the germline V gene. CDR3 region: CASSKTASGANVLTF. In nucleotides, the CDR3 is TGTGCCAGCAGCAAGACAGCCTCTGGGGCCAACGTCCTGACTTTC.

This clone has only one observation. For the CDR3, the DNA is TGCGCCAGCAGCGACGCCGGGACAGATGAAAAACTGTTTTTT. As protein: CASSDAGTDEKLFF. The V gene is TRBV5-1, the J gene TRBJ1-4; 7 nucleotides agree with TRBD1. V trimming: 4 bases; J trimming: 6 bases; junction bases outside the gene matches: 6. The CDR3 extends over 14 amino acids. Germline CDR1 reads SGHRS; CDR2 reads YFSETQ. Full variable domain (outside the CDR3, taken from reference TRBV5-1 and TRBJ1-4): KAGVTQTPRYLIKTRGQQVTLSCSPISGHRSVSWYQQTPGQGLQFLFEYFSETQRNKGNFPGRFSGRQFSNSRSEMNVSTLELGDSALYLCASSDAGTDEKLFFGSGTQLSVL.

The V call is TRBV5-4, the J call TRBJ1-5; no reliable D call. V lost 0 bases and J 0 bases, leaving 7 bases between the germline ends. Germline CDR1 is SGHNT and CDR2 is YYREEE (reference sequence). CDR3 length equals 15 residues. The CDR3 coding sequence is TGTGCCAGCAGCTTGGGGGGAGATAGCAATCAGCCCCAGCATTTT. It encodes CASSLGGDSNQPQHF.

The genes are TRBV6-4 and TRBJ1-5, with 8 bases aligning to TRBD1. CDR1 and CDR2 from the germline V gene are MRHNA and SNTAGT. The CDR3 is 17 amino acids. The V gene end was trimmed by 2 bases and the J gene end by 6 bases; junction bases not matched to a gene: 12. CDR3 in amino acids: CASSDLAGGGLGQPQHF. The CDR3 DNA follows: TGTGCCAGCAGTGACCTGGCAGGGGGCGGATTAGGTCAGCCCCAGCATTTT.

Comment on this clone: At one end, the junction sequence differs from germline, possibly due to a read error. The CDR3 loop reads CASSEAGLSHNEQFF. The CDR3 DNA sequence: TGCGCCAGTTCCGAAGCGGGACTCTCCCACAATGAGCAGTTCTTC. The chain uses TRBV10-2 and TRBJ2-1, with 7 bases matching TRBD2. This CDR3 contains 15 residues. CDR1 and CDR2 from the germline V gene are WSHSY and SAAADI.

This clone has a single count. As DNA, the CDR3 is TGTGCCAGTAGTGCGACTAGCGGAACCTACGAGCAGTACTTC. Translated: CASSATSGTYEQYF. The V and J genes are TRBV19 and TRBJ2-7; 9 positions agree with TRBD2. The CDR3 is 14 residues long. With V trimmed by 5 bases and J by 2 bases, 4 bases remained unmatched. Germline assignment: CDR1 LNHDA and CDR2 SQIVND (reference sequence).

The chain combines TRBV4-3 with TRBJ2-4, with TRBD2 as a possible D gene (6 bases). CDR3 length: 19 residues. The V end was cut by 0 bases, the J end by 1 base, with 19 bases between. Germline V gene data show CDR1 as LGHNA and CDR2 as YSLEER. The CDR3 nucleotides are TGCGCCAGCAGCCAAGATCGCATAGGTAGCGGACTCGCCAAAAACATTCAGTACTTC. This gives the protein CASSQDRIGSGLAKNIQYF.

This clone is medium-sized (0.01 to 0.1%) by share. The CDR3 protein is CAWSASGLVTGELFF. The CDR3 DNA sequence: TGTGCCTGGAGTGCGTCAGGACTGGTCACCGGGGAGCTGTTTTTT. The rearrangement joins TRBV30 to TRBJ2-2; D is perhaps TRBD2 (5 bases). Germline V CDR1 and CDR2: GTSNPN, SVGIG (reference sequence). V shed 1 base and J shed 4 bases, with 13 bases lying between them. This CDR3 has 15 amino acids.

V usage is TRBV18 and J usage is TRBJ2-5; TRBD2 matches 9 bases. Per germline, CDR1 KGHSH and CDR2 LQKENI. The length of the CDR3 is 14 residues. Germline trimming cut 6 bases from V and 4 bases from J; bases unmatched to any gene: 6. This chain's CDR3 is CASSRGRAPETQYF. In DNA form, the CDR3 reads TGTGCCAGCTCTCGCGGGAGGGCCCCAGAGACCCAGTACTTC.

Of note for this clone: The junction departs from germline at one end; a sequencing error may be responsible. The chain has TRBV7-3 and TRBJ2-7; TRBD1 agrees at 9 bases. The length of the CDR3 is 14 residues. Germline V gene lookup returns CDR1 SGHTA and CDR2 FQGTGA. This CDR3 is CASSAGGQGDDQYF. CDR3 DNA sequence: TGTGCCAGCAGCGCCGGGGGACAGGGTGACGATCAGTACTTC.

The chain uses TRBV2 and TRBJ1-6; 9 bases are a match to TRBD1. In germline, CDR1 is SNHLY, CDR2 FYNNEI. Losses at the gene ends were 4 bases for V and 10 bases for J; bases not matched to a gene: 8. This CDR3 is 15 amino acids long. The CDR3 bases are TGTGCCAGCAGTGGGGGACAGGGACATCAATCACCCCTCCACTTT. Its translation: CASSGGQGHQSPLHF.

The V call is TRBV10-3, the J call TRBJ1-5, with TRBD1 as a possible D gene (6 bases). The CDR3 covers 14 residues. V lost 5 bases and J 5 bases, leaving 13 bases between the germline ends. Germline V gene data show CDR1 as ENHRY and CDR2 as SYGVKD. The CDR3 nucleotides read TGTGCCATCAGTTTACAGGGTGGTGATCAGCCCCAGCATTTT. Encoded protein: CAISLQGGDQPQHF.

CDR3 protein: CASRGARNQPQHF. The DNA for the CDR3 is TGTGCCAGCAGAGGGGCCCGAAATCAGCCCCAGCATTTT. This chain links TRBV6-5 with TRBJ1-5, with D maybe TRBD1 (5 bases). From germline, CDR1 is MNHEY and CDR2 SVGAGI. The CDR3 is 13 residues long. Trimming pared 6 bases from V and 4 bases from J, leaving 10 bases between.

The chain combines TRBV6-2 or TRBV6-3 with TRBJ2-7; the D gene is possibly TRBD2 (5 bases). Germline CDR1 reads MNHEY; CDR2 reads SVGEGT. This CDR3 spans 14 amino acids. The V and J ends lost 6 bases and 2 bases respectively, with 14 bases between them. CDR3 nucleotides: TGTGCCAGCAGCCCATACGGGGATACCTACGAGCAGTACTTC. It is translated as CASSPYGDTYEQYF.

The CDR3 DNA follows: TGTGCCAGCTCACCAGTTGCTCCAGGGACAGGGGGTGGAGAAAAACTGTTTTTT. Amino acids: CASSPVAPGTGGGEKLFF. The chain links TRBV18 to TRBJ1-4, with 11 bases that match TRBD1. CDR1 and CDR2 from the germline V gene are KGHSH and LQKENI. The V segment lost 2 bases and the J segment 8 bases; nucleotides outside the gene matches: 13. CDR3 length: 18 residues. Variable domain in full (rest from reference TRBV18 and TRBJ1-4): NAGVMQNPRHLVRRRGQEARLRCSPMKGHSHVYWYRQLPEEGLKFMVYLQKENIIDESGMPKERFSAEFPKEGPSILRIQQVVRGDSAAYFCASSPVAPGTGGGEKLFFGSGTQLSVL.

The rearrangement joins TRBV18 to TRBJ2-4, with D possibly TRBD1 on 7 matching bases. The CDR3 has 16 amino acids. Germline CDR1 KGHSH, CDR2 LQKENI. V was trimmed by 3 bases and J by 1 base, leaving 13 bases between them. The CDR3 DNA is TGTGCCAGCTCACCCACAGGGGAGGCGGCCAAAAACATTCAGTACTTC. Translation: CASSPTGEAAKNIQYF.

The genes are TRBV7-3 and TRBJ2-5; 10 nucleotides line up with TRBD2. CDR1 is SGHTA, CDR2 FQGTGA, per germline. This CDR3 region has 14 residues. The V and J ends lost 2 bases and 6 bases, in that order; junction bases with no gene match: 3. This CDR3 is CASSLEREGKTQYF. CDR3 nucleotides: TGTGCCAGCAGCTTAGAGCGGGAGGGGAAGACCCAGTACTTC. Full variable domain (remainder filled in from reference TRBV7-3 and TRBJ2-5): GAGVSQTPSNKVTEKGKYVELRCDPISGHTALYWYRQSLGQGPEFLIYFQGTGAADDSGLPNDRFFAVRPEGSVSTLKIQRTERGDSAVYLCASSLEREGKTQYFGPGTRLLVL.